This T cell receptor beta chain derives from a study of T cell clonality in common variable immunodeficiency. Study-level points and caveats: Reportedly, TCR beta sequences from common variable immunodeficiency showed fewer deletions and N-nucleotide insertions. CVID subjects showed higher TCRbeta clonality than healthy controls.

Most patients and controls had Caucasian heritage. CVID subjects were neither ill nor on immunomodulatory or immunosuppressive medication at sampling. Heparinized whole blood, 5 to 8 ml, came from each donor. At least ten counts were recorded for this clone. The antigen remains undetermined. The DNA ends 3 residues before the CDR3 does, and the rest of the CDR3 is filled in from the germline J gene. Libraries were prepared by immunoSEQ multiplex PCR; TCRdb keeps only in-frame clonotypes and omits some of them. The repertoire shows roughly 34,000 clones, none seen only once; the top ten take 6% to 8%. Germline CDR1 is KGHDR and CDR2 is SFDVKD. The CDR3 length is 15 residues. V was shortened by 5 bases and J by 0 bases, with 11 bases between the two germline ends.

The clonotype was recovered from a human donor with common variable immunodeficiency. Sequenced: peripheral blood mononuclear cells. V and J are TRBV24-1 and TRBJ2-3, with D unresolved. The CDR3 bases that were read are TGTGCCACCAGTGTTACGGGTACTAGCACAGATACG. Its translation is CATSVTGTSTDT. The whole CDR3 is CATSVTGTSTDTQYF.